This T cell receptor (beta chain) comes out of a study of identical twins. TCRdb re-called the 5' RACE reads with MiXCR, one entry per CDR3 protein. The sample carries some 1,700,000 distinct CDR3 sequences, more than 30% recorded once. Germline values: CDR1 MDHEN, CDR2 SYDVKM. The V end was cut by 0 bases, the J end by 5 bases, with 15 bases between. The CDR3 is 16 residues long. This clonotype has more than one count but fewer than ten. Sequencing input: cord blood. The source is a newborn girl in good health. The rearrangement joins TRBV28 to TRBJ2-3, with a tentative D call TRBD2 (6 bases). CDR3 in DNA: TGTGCCAGCAGTTTATGGCGGGATCCACCGGAAGATACGCAGTATTTT. It codes for CASSLWRDPPEDTQYF.